The 25 T cell receptor beta chains below were found in one sample sequenced in a study of tumor-infiltrating lymphocytes in primary liver carcinoma. It was from about 19-30 mg of unsorted bulk tissue that RNA and DNA were co-extracted. The investigators made TCR beta cDNA from roughly 0.45 ug total RNA, using a constant-region primer. Three nested multiplex PCR rounds, a slightly modified ARM-PCR method, built the TCR beta libraries. It was with TRBV1-TRBV30 forward primers and a C-beta reverse primer that the first two PCR rounds were run, at around 9 cycles each. TCRdb reprocessed the multiplex PCR reads with MiXCR, giving one entry per CDR3 protein. The data hold tens of thousands of distinct CDR3 sequences, with around 77% observed a single time. The sequencing sample was made of liver tumor tissue from sampling region 5. The subset here: tumor region T5, tumor centre. The receptors shown here come from a man aged 35 to 55 with primary liver carcinoma and hepatitis B virus infection.

Notes on this clonotype: The CDR3 carries no conserved terminal phenylalanine or tryptophan, so it likely arises from a read error. The rearrangement uses TRBV5-1 and TRBJ2-5; 8 bases fit TRBD2. V lost 2 bases and J lost 3; bases outside the gene matches: 6. From germline, CDR1 is SGHRS and CDR2 YFSETQ. CDR3 size: 15 residues. CDR3 nucleotides: TGCGCCAGCAGCTTAAGCGGGAGCTCGGAAGAGACCCAGTACCTC. Amino acid sequence: CASSLSGSSEETQYL.

On this clonotype: One end of the junction does not line up with germline, which may come from a read error. V and J are TRBV6-2 or TRBV6-3 and TRBJ2-2; D might be TRBD2 (5 bases). Germline CDR1 is MNHEY and CDR2 is SVGEGT. This CDR3 is built from 15 residues. The CDR3 nucleotides are TGTGCCAGCAGTTGGGGAGCCTCGAACACCGGGGAGCTATTTTTT. Translation gives CASSWGASNTGELFF.

This clonotype appeared a single time. The junction shows a germline mismatch at one end, possibly a read error. The CDR3 is CSVITGGTETFF. As DNA, the CDR3 is TGCAGCGTGATAACGGGGGGTACTGAAACTTTCTTT. The chain has TRBV29-1 and TRBJ1-1; D might be TRBD1 (5 bases). Per germline, CDR1 SQVTM and CDR2 ANQGSEA. The CDR3 is 12 amino acids.

The genes are TRBV12-3 or TRBV12-4 and TRBJ1-5, with D perhaps matching TRBD1 (5 bases). V was pared by 10 bases and J by 4 bases, with 20 bases between. This CDR3 has 15 residues. The CDR3 region has the DNA TGTGCCACCATGCGGGGCACTGCAATAAATCAGCCCCAGCATTTT. As protein: CATMRGTAINQPQHF.

On this clonotype itself: At one end the junction does not follow the germline gene, possibly because of a read error. This sequence joins TRBV29-1 and TRBJ2-2; 13 positions agree with TRBD2. The germline V gene encodes CDR1 SQVTM and CDR2 ANQGSEA. The CDR3 is made up of 16 amino acids. CDR3 nucleotide sequence: TGCATCGTTGAAGCCGGGACTAGCGGGATAACCGGGGAGCTGCTTTTT. Protein product: CIVEAGTSGITGELLF.

On this clonotype: Since a much larger clone is just one base distant, this may be a read error. As DNA, the CDR3 is TGTGCCAGTAGTATAGCCCCGGAAACAGATACGCATTATTTT. It yields the protein CASSIAPETDTHYF. The chain combines TRBV19 with TRBJ2-3, with unresolved D. The germline CDR1 and CDR2 sequences are LNHDA and SQIVND (reference sequence). This CDR3 region has 14 residues. Drawing the rest from reference TRBV19 and TRBJ2-3, the complete variable domain is DGGITQSPKYLFRKEGQNVTLSCEQNLNHDAMYWYRQDPGQGLRLIYYSQIVNDFQKGDIAEGYSVSREKKESFPLTVTSAQKNPTAFYLCASSIAPETDTHYFGPGTRLTVL.

As to this clonotype: At one end, the junction sequence differs from germline, possibly due to a read error. J is TRBJ2-4 and V is TRBV11-2; the D is unclear. The germline V gene encodes CDR1 SGHAT and CDR2 FQNNGV. This CDR3 has 15 amino acids. The CDR3 nucleotides are TGTGTCAGCACCAGTTCGGCGGTAGCCAAAAACGTTCAGTACTTC. Its protein product is CVSTSSAVAKNVQYF.

V is TRBV29-1 and J is TRBJ2-1; weak D call: TRBD2 (6 bases). From germline, CDR1 is SQVTM and CDR2 ANQGSEA. The CDR3 length is 15 residues. The CDR3 loop is CILALMAGSNNEQFF. The CDR3 nucleotides are TGCATCTTGGCTTTGATGGCGGGGAGTAACAATGAGCAGTTCTTC.

Details on this clonotype: Sequence at one end of the junction differs from germline and may be a read error. The CDR3 region is CSGMDSGGTQYF. CDR3 in DNA: TGCAGCGGAATGGACAGTGGAGGGACCCAATACTTC. The V call is TRBV29-1, the J call TRBJ2-5, with D perhaps assigned TRBD1 or TRBD2 (6 bases each). This CDR3 spans 12 amino acids. The germline gives CDR1 SQVTM, CDR2 ANQGSEA.

Note on this clonotype: The junction departs from the called germline gene at one end, perhaps through a read error. The chain couples TRBV4-3 to TRBJ2-1, with D possibly TRBD2 on 6 matching bases. CDR3 length: 15 amino acids. Germline loops: CDR1 LGHNA, CDR2 YSLEER. CDR3 loop: CAISQEREVGYVQFF. DNA for the CDR3: TGCGCCATCAGCCAAGAGAGGGAGGTGGGCTATGTGCAGTTCTTC.

This sequence joins TRBV11-2 and TRBJ2-7; possible D gene TRBD2, 5 bases. CDR3 length: 14 residues. The ends were cut back, 5 bases at V and 12 bases at J, with 23 bases in the middle. Germline loops: CDR1 SGHAT, CDR2 FQNNGV. In DNA form, the CDR3 reads TGTGCCAGCAGCGTCCCAGATGAAACTCAGCGGACGTACTTC. Translation gives CASSVPDETQRTYF.

Of note for this clonotype: Sequence at one end of the junction differs from germline and may be a read error. The DNA for the CDR3 is TGTGCCAGCAGTTACAAGGGCCCTGCCACTTCGATACCCAGCGAGCAGTACTTT. Translated: CASSYKGPATSIPSEQYF. This chain links TRBV6-5 with TRBJ2-7; D unresolved. Germline V lookup: CDR1 MNHEY, CDR2 SVGAGI. The CDR3 has 18 residues.

This clonotype has ten or more counts. The rearrangement uses TRBV14 and TRBJ2-6; D remains ambiguous. The V end lost 6 bases, the J end lost 7 bases, and 10 bases lay between the germline ends. The length of the CDR3 is 13 residues. Germline CDR1 SGHDN, CDR2 FVKESK. The CDR3 spells CASSLSRANVLTF. DNA for the CDR3: TGTGCCAGCAGTCTGAGTAGAGCCAACGTCCTGACTTTC.

About this clonotype: Relative to the germline gene, one junction end is altered; a read error may explain this. The chain uses TRBV12-3 or TRBV12-4 and TRBJ2-7; D may be TRBD2 (6 bases). CDR3 length equals 16 residues. The CDR3 region is CARSLVGTCGIYEQYF. DNA for the CDR3: TGTGCCAGGAGTTTAGTGGGGACTTGCGGAATCTACGAGCAGTACTTC.

Concerning this clonotype itself: Since the CDR3 does not end with the conserved phenylalanine or tryptophan, this likely comes from a read error. The chain links TRBV14 to TRBJ2-5; D remains ambiguous. This CDR3 has 16 amino acids. Per the germline V gene, CDR1 is SGHDN and CDR2 is FVKESK. The CDR3 reads CASSQEKLPRRETQYS. The CDR3 region has the DNA TGTGCTAGCAGCCAAGAGAAACTACCGAGACGGGAGACCCAGTACTCC.

Concerning this clonotype: A clone one base away is much larger, so this may be a read error. The chain combines TRBV24-1 with TRBJ2-7; either TRBD1 or TRBD2 may fit D (5 bases each). V gave up 8 bases and J gave up 5 bases, with 21 bases separating them. Germline V lookup: CDR1 KGHDR, CDR2 SFDVKD. The CDR3 has 15 amino acids. CDR3 coding DNA: TGTGCCACCACTCGGACGGGGCAGGGAACCCACGAGCAGTACTTC. This encodes CATTRTGQGTHEQYF.

This clonotype was seen ten or more times. This chain joins TRBV5-6 and TRBJ2-5; 8 nucleotides agree with TRBD2. V shed 4 bases, J shed 5 bases, and the junction held 4 bases outside the gene matches. CDR3 length equals 13 residues. Germline V lookup: CDR1 SGHDT, CDR2 YYEEEE. This chain's CDR3 is CASSKAGVETQYF. The CDR3 nucleotides read TGTGCCAGCAGCAAAGCGGGAGTCGAGACCCAGTACTTC.

This clonotype came up once. One end of the junction does not line up with germline, which may come from a read error. CDR3 region: CASTLGQGSDTQYF. CDR3 coding DNA: TGCGCCAGCACCTTGGGACAGGGCTCAGATACGCAGTACTTT. The chain couples TRBV5-1 to TRBJ2-3; 9 bases line up with TRBD1. Germline V gene sequence: CDR1 SGHRS, CDR2 YFSETQ. The CDR3 consists of 14 residues.

Regarding this clonotype: At one of its ends the junction is not consistent with the germline gene, which may arise from a read error. The genes are TRBV28 and TRBJ2-7; D remains unclear. Germline V lookup: CDR1 MDHEN, CDR2 SYDVKM. The CDR3 length is 13 residues. The CDR3 region is CASSPPFSYEQCF. CDR3 DNA: TGTGCCAGTAGTCCCCCATTCTCCTACGAGCAGTGCTTC.

The table lists this clonotype with many counts. J is TRBJ2-3 and V is TRBV18; D remains ambiguous. The V and J ends lost 3 bases and 0 bases respectively, with 10 bases between them. Germline V lookup: CDR1 KGHSH, CDR2 LQKENI. The CDR3 covers 15 residues. The DNA of the CDR3 is TGTGCCAGCTCACCTACTGCCGGAAGCACAGATACGCAGTATTTT. Encoded protein: CASSPTAGSTDTQYF.

This clonotype is large. The V gene is TRBV29-1, the J gene TRBJ2-7; 7 bases agree with TRBD1. Germline CDR1 is SQVTM and CDR2 is ANQGSEA. V shed 4 bases and J 5 bases; nucleotides not matched to a gene: 8. This CDR3 is 13 amino acids long. The CDR3 here is CSVAPTGLHEQYF. For the CDR3, the DNA is TGCAGCGTTGCCCCGACAGGGCTCCACGAGCAGTACTTC.

Comments on this clonotype: Lacking the conserved final phenylalanine or tryptophan, this CDR3 likely reflects a read error. The genes are TRBV6-5 and TRBJ2-5; no definite D call. Germline assignment: CDR1 MNHEY and CDR2 SVGAGI. CDR3 length equals 17 residues. The CDR3 spells CASGYSSSGGSQETQYY. The CDR3 region has the DNA TGTGCCAGCGGTTACTCGAGTAGTGGTGGGTCCCAAGAGACCCAGTACTAC.

The chain combines TRBV11-2 with TRBJ2-6; TRBD1 is a possible D gene (6 bases). The CDR3 sequence is 21 residues long. Germline CDR1 SGHAT, CDR2 FQNNGV. Trimming removed 5 bases from V and 0 bases from J, with 26 bases in between. CDR3 DNA: TGTGCCAGCAGCATAGGGGGAGACACTGGCATTTCCCTCTCTGGGGCCAACGTCCTGACTTTC. The encoded protein is CASSIGGDTGISLSGANVLTF.

This clonotype was observed once. A read error may produce the germline difference seen at one junction end. The genes are TRBV5-1 and TRBJ2-5, with 10 bases fitting TRBD2. Germline CDR1 is SGHRS and CDR2 is YFSETQ. The CDR3 loop spans 15 amino acids. The CDR3 reads CVSSITTSGEETQYF. The CDR3 bases are TGCGTCAGCAGCATAACCACTAGCGGGGAAGAGACTCAGTACTTC.

For this clonotype: Sequence at one end of the junction differs from germline and may be a read error. The V call is TRBV7-9, the J call TRBJ1-2; 7 nucleotides line up with TRBD1. Germline CDR1 SEHNR, CDR2 FQNEAQ (reference sequence). This CDR3 spans 14 amino acids. The CDR3 coding sequence is TGTGCCAGCATATGGGACAGTGGGTTTCATGGCTACACTTTC. It encodes CASIWDSGFHGYTF.